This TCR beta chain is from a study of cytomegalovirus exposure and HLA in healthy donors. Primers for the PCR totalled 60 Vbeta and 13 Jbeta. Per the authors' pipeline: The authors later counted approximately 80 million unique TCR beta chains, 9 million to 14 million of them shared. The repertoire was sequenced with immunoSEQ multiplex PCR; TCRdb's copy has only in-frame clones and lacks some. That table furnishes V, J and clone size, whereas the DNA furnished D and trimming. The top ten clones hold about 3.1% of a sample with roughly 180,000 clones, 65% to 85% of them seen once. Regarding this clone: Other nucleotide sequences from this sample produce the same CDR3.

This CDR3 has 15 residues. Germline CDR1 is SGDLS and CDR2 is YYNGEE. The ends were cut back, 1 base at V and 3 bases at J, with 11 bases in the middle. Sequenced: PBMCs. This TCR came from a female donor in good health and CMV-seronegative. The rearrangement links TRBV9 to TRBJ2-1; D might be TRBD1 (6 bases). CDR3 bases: TGTGCCAGCAGCGTAAGAGGGGGAGACTACAATGAGCAGTTCTTC. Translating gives CASSVRGGDYNEQFF.